Following are 19 T cell receptor beta chains from one sample sequenced in a study of blood T cells in healthy people across ages. PCR was performed a second time for about 7 to 11 cycles using a sample-barcoded 5' primer and a J-beta primer mix. TCRdb ran MiXCR on the 5' RACE reads and lists one entry per CDR3 protein. Of roughly 1,700,000 distinct CDR3 sequences in the sample, 28% were seen once. The sequencing sample was made of blood. These receptors were obtained from a woman aged 25 to 39 in good health.

This clonotype was picked up many times. This chain joins TRBV20-1 and TRBJ1-1; D gene ambiguous. The V gene lost 6 bases and the J gene lost 0 bases, with 14 bases spanning the gap. This CDR3 has 14 amino acids. Germline V gene data show CDR1 as DFQATT and CDR2 as SNEGSKA (reference sequence). CDR3 DNA sequence: TGCAGTGCCCTACAGCCGGTCATGAACACTGAAGCTTTCTTT. This codes for CSALQPVMNTEAFF.

V gene TRBV28 combines with J gene TRBJ2-7, with D hard to call. V lost 4 bases and J lost 3, with 10 bases in between. Germline-derived CDR1 and CDR2 are MDHEN and SYDVKM. The CDR3 covers 13 residues. The CDR3 nucleotides are TGTGCCAGCAGTTCCCCAACAGACTACGAGCAGTACTTC. It is translated as CASSSPTDYEQYF.

This clonotype has only one observation. The chain joins TRBV12-3 or TRBV12-4 to TRBJ1-3; D possibly corresponds to TRBD1 (6 bases). This CDR3 has 17 amino acids. The V gene lost 0 bases and the J gene lost 1 base, with 13 bases spanning the gap. The CDR3 loop is CASSLARGAFSGNTIYF. DNA of the CDR3: TGTGCCAGCAGTTTAGCGCGGGGGGCTTTTTCTGGAAACACCATATATTTT.

V is TRBV5-1 and J is TRBJ2-1; 8 bases match TRBD1. Germline V CDR1 and CDR2: SGHRS, YFSETQ. CDR3 length: 15 residues. V lost 0 bases, J lost 9 bases, and 8 bases stayed unmatched. The CDR3 bases are TGCGCCAGCAGCTTGGTGCAGGGGGCCCCGAGTGAGCAGTTCTTC. Translating gives CASSLVQGAPSEQFF.

This clonotype has more than one count but fewer than ten. The chain recombines TRBV6-5 with TRBJ1-6; TRBD1 agrees at 7 bases. The CDR3 length is 14 residues. Germline CDR1 reads MNHEY; CDR2 reads SVGAGI. Trimming cost V 6 bases and J 7 bases; bases outside gene matches: 6. The CDR3 region has the DNA TGTGCCAGCAGCAGGGGGGACAGCAATTCACCCCTCCACTTT. This translates into CASSRGDSNSPLHF.

The sample holds a few counts of this clonotype. This chain uses TRBV10-3 with TRBJ1-1, with D unresolved. The CDR3 totals 12 residues. Germline V CDR1 and CDR2: ENHRY, SYGVKD. Trimming took off 7 bases at V and 0 bases at J, with 6 bases between the two ends. The DNA for the CDR3 is TGTGCCATCAACGACATGAACACTGAAGCTTTCTTT. Translation gives CAINDMNTEAFF.

This clonotype was seen repeatedly, ten times or more. The chain's CDR3 is CSARDPVGTGGYTF. In DNA, the CDR3 is TGCAGTGCTAGAGATCCAGTAGGGACAGGCGGTTACACCTTC. The chain uses TRBV20-1 and TRBJ1-2, with 8 nucleotides matching TRBD1. The germline V gene has CDR1 DFQATT and CDR2 SNEGSKA (reference sequence). Trimming at V came to 0 bases and at J to 11 bases, leaving 11 bases not matched to a gene. The CDR3 spans 14 residues.

This clonotype turned up a few times. CDR3 in DNA: TGTGCCAGCAGTGAAGCGCAGCTAGCCCACAATGAGCAGTTCTTC. Protein sequence: CASSEAQLAHNEQFF. The chain links TRBV2 to TRBJ2-1; tentatively, D is TRBD2 (5 bases). The V and J ends lost 0 bases and 5 bases respectively, with 11 bases between them. Germline V gene lookup returns CDR1 SNHLY and CDR2 FYNNEI. The CDR3 is 15 residues long.

The J gene is TRBJ2-3, the V gene TRBV2, with D unclear. Looked up from germline, CDR1 is SNHLY and CDR2 is FYNNEI. The V end lost 6 bases, the J end lost 4 bases, and 14 bases lay between the germline ends. The CDR3 runs to 14 residues. Written as DNA, the CDR3 is TGTGCCAGCAGGAGTAAAACAGTGGCAGATACGCAGTATTTT. Its translation is CASRSKTVADTQYF.

J is TRBJ1-3 and V is TRBV12-3 or TRBV12-4, with TRBD1 as a possible D gene (5 bases). Trimming removed 3 bases from V and 1 base from J, with 13 bases in between. This CDR3 comprises 16 residues. CDR3 loop: CASSLRGSSSGNTIYF. As DNA, the CDR3 is TGTGCCAGCAGTTTGAGGGGATCGTCATCTGGAAACACCATATATTTT.

The chain uses TRBV10-3 and TRBJ1-5, with 11 bases matching TRBD1. Trimming removed 4 bases from V and 7 bases from J; junction bases left unmatched: 3. The length of the CDR3 is 14 residues. CDR1 is ENHRY and CDR2 is SYGVKD in the germline V gene. CDR3 residues: CAISGDRGDQPQHF. The CDR3 nucleotides read TGTGCCATCAGTGGGGACAGGGGGGACCAGCCCCAGCATTTT.

In its sample, this clonotype was seen a few times. The chain employs TRBV25-1 and TRBJ1-4; D is possibly TRBD1 (6 bases). The CDR3 totals 16 residues. The ends were cut back, 3 bases at V and 8 bases at J, with 19 bases in the middle. The germline CDR1 and CDR2 sequences are MGHDK and SYGVNS. CDR3 amino acids: CASSEGALARLEKLFF. CDR3 coding DNA: TGTGCCAGCAGTGAGGGGGCCCTCGCCAGGCTGGAAAAACTGTTTTTT. The full variable domain, with the rest looked up from reference TRBV25-1 and TRBJ1-4, is EADIYQTPRYLVIGTGKKITLECSQTMGHDKMYWYQQDPGMELHLIHYSYGVNSTEKGDLSSESTVSRIRTEHFPLTLESARPSHTSQYLCASSEGALARLEKLFFGSGTQLSVL.

This clonotype has ten or more counts. The chain joins TRBV15 to TRBJ2-1; D is possibly TRBD2 (6 bases). The CDR3 has 17 amino acids. V was shortened by 5 bases and J by 0 bases, with 17 bases between the two germline ends. Germline CDR1 reads LNHNV; CDR2 reads YYDKDF (reference sequence). DNA of the CDR3: TGTGCCACCAGCGGAGGGGACCCATGGAGCTCCTACAATGAGCAGTTCTTC. As protein: CATSGGDPWSSYNEQFF.

This clonotype was found a few times. The V and J genes are TRBV5-4 and TRBJ1-1, with D hard to call. Germline CDR1 is SGHNT and CDR2 is YYREEE (reference sequence). The CDR3 length is 14 residues. V lost 0 bases to trimming and J lost 7 bases, with 13 bases between them. Written as DNA, the CDR3 is TGTGCCAGCAGCTTGGATCGGCCAACTAATGAAGCTTTCTTT. It specifies CASSLDRPTNEAFF.

This clonotype was detected a few times. The rearrangement uses TRBV20-1 and TRBJ2-3, with 12 bases aligning to TRBD2. The J segment lost 5 bases and the V segment lost 5 bases, leaving 11 bases of the junction unmatched. The CDR3 is made up of 16 amino acids. Germline values: CDR1 DFQATT, CDR2 SNEGSKA (reference sequence). As DNA, the CDR3 is TGCAGTGCTTCCACTACGCTAGCGGGAGGGATAGATACGCAGTATTTT. Translated: CSASTTLAGGIDTQYF.

CDR3 sequence (DNA): TGTGCCAGCAGCTCCGGACAAGCGGGGGGTTTTCCCTACGAGCAGTACTTC. It codes for CASSSGQAGGFPYEQYF. The V and J genes are TRBV7-6 and TRBJ2-7; 9 nucleotides match TRBD2. The CDR3 is 17 amino acids. CDR1 is SGHVS and CDR2 is FNYEAQ in the germline V gene. V was clipped by 4 bases and J by 2 bases; unmatched bases: 12. The full variable domain, completed using reference TRBV7-6 and TRBJ2-7, is GAGVSQSPRYKVTKRGQDVALRCDPISGHVSLYWYRQALGQGPEFLTYFNYEAQQDKSGLPNDRFSAERPEGSISTLTIQRTEQRDSAMYRCASSSGQAGGFPYEQYFGPGTRLTVT.

There are a few counts of this clonotype. The genes are TRBV6-6 and TRBJ2-1, with D hard to call. Germline-derived CDR1 and CDR2 are MNHNY and SVGAGI (reference sequence). V was shortened by 2 bases and J by 7 bases, with 6 bases between the two germline ends. This CDR3 has 12 amino acids. The CDR3 coding sequence is TGTGCCAGCAGTTACGGTTTGAATGAGCAGTTCTTC. This sequence encodes CASSYGLNEQFF.

This clonotype was detected a few times. The chain recombines TRBV28 with TRBJ1-1; D remains ambiguous. The V gene's germline CDR1 is MDHEN and CDR2 SYDVKM. CDR3 length: 10 amino acids. V was shortened by 9 bases and J by 0 bases, with 2 bases between the two germline ends. CDR3 amino acids: CASLNTEAFF. The CDR3 DNA sequence: TGTGCCAGTCTGAACACTGAAGCTTTCTTT.

This chain uses TRBV29-1 with TRBJ2-7, with 8 positions matching TRBD1. The germline V gene has CDR1 SQVTM and CDR2 ANQGSEA. The CDR3 is 14 amino acids. Trimming removed 7 bases from V and 4 bases from J; junction bases left unmatched: 12. In nucleotides, the CDR3 is TGCAGCGCCAGGGGGCTTAACAGAGGGTACGAGCAGTACTTC. Its protein is CSARGLNRGYEQYF.